Each of the 17 T cell receptor beta chains below was sequenced from the same sample in a study of beta chain features in type 1 diabetes. General study findings and limits: Patients with Type 1 diabetes showed moderately but significantly shorter TCRB CDR3s in all four CD4+ subsets.

For these TCRs, the target antigens are not known. The entirety of the isolated RNA underwent reverse transcription, so expressed TCRB transcripts were sequenced. Assay used: immunoSEQ multiplex PCR; TCRdb lists only in-frame clones, some missing. The repertoire holds about 25,000 clones, over 65% seen once, with more than 0.95% in the top ten. The sample taken for sequencing was stem cell memory CD4+ T cells from blood. The receptor source for this set is a woman between 40 and 50 years old with type 1 diabetes.

The V and J genes are TRBV5-1 and TRBJ1-1, with D tentatively TRBD1 (5 bases). Trimming cost V 0 bases and J 1 base, with 10 bases left between them. Germline CDR1 is SGHRS and CDR2 is YFSETQ. The CDR3 length is 15 residues. CDR3 DNA sequence: TGCGCCAGCAGCTTGGGCGGGGGTCGGAACACTGAAGCTTTCTTT. This sequence encodes CASSLGGGRNTEAFF.

The chain joins TRBV19 to TRBJ1-2, with TRBD1 identical over 7 bases. The germline V gene encodes CDR1 LNHDA and CDR2 SQIVND (reference sequence). The CDR3 is 13 residues long. The V segment lost 5 bases and the J segment 7 bases; nucleotides outside the gene matches: 7. The CDR3 bases are TGTGCCAGTAGTCTGACAGGGTCTACTGGCTACACCTTC. Amino acids: CASSLTGSTGYTF.

This chain uses TRBV5-1 with TRBJ2-3, with D maybe TRBD2 (6 bases). The germline V gene has CDR1 SGHRS and CDR2 YFSETQ. The CDR3 length is 14 residues. Trimming removed 2 bases at V and 6 bases at J, with 13 bases between. This chain's CDR3 is CASSLSAEGDTQYF. The DNA of the CDR3 is TGCGCCAGCAGCTTAAGCGCGGAGGGGGATACGCAGTATTTT. The whole variable domain, remainder taken from reference TRBV5-1 and TRBJ2-3, is KAGVTQTPRYLIKTRGQQVTLSCSPISGHRSVSWYQQTPGQGLQFLFEYFSETQRNKGNFPGRFSGRQFSNSRSEMNVSTLELGDSALYLCASSLSAEGDTQYFGPGTRLTVL.

The chain recombines TRBV27 with TRBJ1-5; no definite D call. The CDR3 runs 11 residues. The V and J ends lost 11 bases and 1 base respectively, with 6 bases between them. CDR1 and CDR2 (germline): MNHEY, SMNVEV (reference sequence). CDR3 sequence (DNA): TGTGCCCGCCAGAGCAATCAGCCCCAGCATTTT. Translated: CARQSNQPQHF.

The chain joins TRBV5-1 to TRBJ1-1; 8 bases line up with TRBD1. Germline-derived CDR1 and CDR2 are SGHRS and YFSETQ. V trimming: 4 bases; J trimming: 5 bases; junction bases outside the gene matches: 7. This CDR3 comprises 14 residues. The CDR3 DNA reads TGCGCCAGCAGCGACACAGGGGGGAAAACTGAAGCTTTCTTT. It encodes CASSDTGGKTEAFF.

V usage is TRBV7-2 and J usage is TRBJ1-1; no clear D. Germline lookup yields CDR1 SGHTA and CDR2 FQGNSA. This CDR3 is built from 14 residues. Trimming shortened V by 7 bases and J by 1 base, and 13 bases separated the two germline ends. CDR3 region: CASTIAPSNTEAFF. In nucleotides, the CDR3 is TGTGCCAGCACCATAGCCCCTTCGAACACTGAAGCTTTCTTT.

The chain links TRBV7-2 to TRBJ2-7, with a possible D match to TRBD1 (5 bases). The ends were cut back, 3 bases at V and 4 bases at J, with 13 bases in the middle. The CDR3 runs to 14 residues. Per the germline V gene, CDR1 is SGHTA and CDR2 is FQGNSA. CDR3 loop: CASSFAREIYEQYF. CDR3 coding DNA: TGTGCCAGCAGCTTTGCCAGGGAAATTTACGAGCAGTACTTC.

The chain has TRBV4-1 and TRBJ1-2; 7 nucleotides match TRBD1. Trimming cost V 2 bases and J 8 bases; bases outside gene matches: 5. This CDR3 has 13 residues. Per the germline V gene, CDR1 is MGHRA and CDR2 is YSYEKL. CDR3 sequence (DNA): TGCGCCAGCAGCCAACAGGGGGTAGACGGCTACACCTTC. Amino acids: CASSQQGVDGYTF.

J is TRBJ1-5 and V is TRBV4-1; D possibly corresponds to TRBD1 (6 bases). In germline, CDR1 is MGHRA, CDR2 YSYEKL. V gave up 0 bases and J gave up 0 bases, with 12 bases separating them. This CDR3 region has 17 residues. CDR3 amino acids: CASSQDPLGASNQPQHF. The CDR3 DNA reads TGCGCCAGCAGCCAAGATCCCCTGGGGGCTAGCAATCAGCCCCAGCATTTT.

DNA of the CDR3: TGTGCCAGCAGCTTGGGCCCCAGGGATGGCTACACCTTC. This sequence encodes CASSLGPRDGYTF. The chain recombines TRBV5-6 with TRBJ1-2; perhaps TRBD1 as D (5 bases). Per germline, CDR1 SGHDT and CDR2 YYEEEE. The CDR3 loop spans 13 amino acids. Trimming removed 0 bases from V and 6 bases from J, with 9 bases in between.

The chain links TRBV28 to TRBJ1-1, with 7 bases aligning to TRBD1. The germline V gene encodes CDR1 MDHEN and CDR2 SYDVKM. The length of the CDR3 is 15 residues. The trim removed 5 bases at V and 0 bases at J, leaving 6 bases unmatched. The CDR3 sequence is CASSPYRGVNTEAFF. CDR3 nucleotide sequence: TGTGCCAGCAGTCCGTACAGGGGCGTGAACACTGAAGCTTTCTTT.

The sample holds a few counts of this clone. This chain uses TRBV15 with TRBJ2-3; possible D gene TRBD1, 5 bases. Trimming took 4 bases from V and 8 from J, leaving 16 bases between them. Germline CDR1 and CDR2: LNHNV and YYDKDF (reference sequence). This CDR3 has 14 amino acids. CDR3 coding DNA: TGTGCCACCAGCAACGTGCAGGGTGGCGGTACGCAGTATTTT. It translates to CATSNVQGGGTQYF.

This clone was observed once. The V call is TRBV19, the J call TRBJ2-1; the match to TRBD2 covers 8 bases. Germline assignment: CDR1 LNHDA and CDR2 SQIVND (reference sequence). The CDR3 is 14 amino acids. V shed 3 bases and J 7 bases; nucleotides not matched to a gene: 5. CDR3 in amino acids: CASSISGGENEQFF. CDR3 in DNA: TGTGCCAGTAGTATTTCCGGGGGGGAAAATGAGCAGTTCTTC.

DNA for the CDR3: TGCGCCAGCAGCCAAGGGATTCGAGGGTATAATTCACCCCTCCACTTT. Its translation: CASSQGIRGYNSPLHF. The chain uses TRBV4-1 and TRBJ1-6; D is unclear. The germline gives CDR1 MGHRA, CDR2 YSYEKL. V lost 1 base and J 4 bases, leaving 11 bases between the germline ends. The CDR3 has 16 residues.

The chain uses TRBV7-2 and TRBJ2-6, with 11 bases lining up with TRBD2. The trim removed 4 bases at V and 3 bases at J, leaving 5 bases unmatched. Germline CDR1 and CDR2: SGHTA and FQGNSA. The CDR3 totals 17 residues. The DNA for the CDR3 is TGTGCCAGCAGCTCGTTAGCGGGGGGGCGTGGGGCCAACGTCCTGACTTTC. Translated: CASSSLAGGRGANVLTF. The whole variable domain, filled in from reference TRBV7-2 and TRBJ2-6, reads GAGVSQSPSNKVTEKGKDVELRCDPISGHTALYWYRQSLGQGLEFLIYFQGNSAPDKSGLPSDRFSAERTGGSVSTLTIQRTQQEDSAVYLCASSSLAGGRGANVLTFGAGSRLTVL.

This chain links TRBV4-3 with TRBJ2-5; TRBD2 matches 13 bases. CDR1 and CDR2 from the germline V gene are LGHNA and YSLEER. Trimming cost V 4 bases and J 7 bases; bases outside gene matches: 6. The CDR3 consists of 15 residues. This chain's CDR3 is CASSPTGLAGMTQYF. Written as DNA, the CDR3 is TGCGCCAGCAGCCCTACGGGACTAGCGGGGATGACCCAGTACTTC.

V gene TRBV5-5 combines with J gene TRBJ1-2; D not resolved. The CDR3 is 13 amino acids. V dropped 4 bases and J dropped 2 bases, with 9 bases sitting between them. Germline V CDR1 and CDR2: SGHKS, YYEKEE (reference sequence). The CDR3 protein is CASSPTENYGYTF. The CDR3 bases are TGTGCCAGCAGCCCAACAGAGAACTATGGCTACACCTTC.